Below are 7 T cell receptor beta chains sequenced from a single sample in a study of T-cell reconstitution after alpha-beta-depleted transplantation in children. TCRbeta library construction was performed incorporating unique molecular identifiers. Each CDR3 protein gets one entry after TCRdb re-called the PCR reads with MiXCR. This sample yields about 400,000 distinct CDR3 sequences, of which about a fifth are seen a single time; approximately 3.9% belongs to the top ten. Sequenced here: PBMCs from the stem cell graft donor, sampled from the stem cell graft. The receptors were sampled from a human donor who donated a stem cell graft to a child with acute myeloid leukemia.

This clonotype was seen repeatedly, ten times or more. CDR3 protein: CASSPEKVNEKLFF. The CDR3 bases are TGTGCCAGCAGCCCTGAGAAGGTTAATGAAAAACTGTTTTTT. The chain combines TRBV4-2 with TRBJ1-4; no clear D. Germline loops: CDR1 LGHNA, CDR2 YNFKEQ. Trimming took off 4 bases at V and 4 bases at J, with 10 bases between the two ends. This CDR3 has 14 amino acids.

The chain couples TRBV28 to TRBJ2-7, with D uncertain. Germline V gene sequence: CDR1 MDHEN, CDR2 SYDVKM. The CDR3 totals 12 residues. V was clipped by 7 bases and J by 3 bases, with 10 bases between them. CDR3 nucleotides: TGTGCCAGCAATTCCATCAGCTACGAGCAGTACTTC. Protein product: CASNSISYEQYF.

This clonotype was picked up a small number of times. The rearrangement uses TRBV24-1 and TRBJ2-2, with D possibly being TRBD2 (6 bases). The CDR3 runs 13 residues. Deletions cut 6 bases from V and 9 bases from J, with 13 bases between. In germline, CDR1 is KGHDR, CDR2 SFDVKD. The CDR3 DNA reads TGTGCCACCAGTCTTTCCGGGAGTCGGGAGCTGTTTTTT. It translates to CATSLSGSRELFF.

The sample holds many counts of this clonotype. The V gene is TRBV7-6, the J gene TRBJ2-5, with 11 bases identical to TRBD2. The V and J ends lost 6 bases and 6 bases, in that order; junction bases with no gene match: 9. The CDR3 extends over 15 amino acids. Germline V gene lookup returns CDR1 SGHVS and CDR2 FNYEAQ. The CDR3 loop is CASRAGTSGIQTQYF. The CDR3 DNA is TGTGCCAGCAGAGCAGGGACTAGCGGTATTCAGACCCAGTACTTC.

This clonotype was picked up a small number of times. The J gene is TRBJ2-5, the V gene TRBV28, with D unresolved. The CDR3 consists of 16 residues. V gave up 6 bases and J gave up 8 bases, with 25 bases separating them. Germline CDR1 and CDR2: MDHEN and SYDVKM. CDR3 sequence: CASSSFLGSNDETQYF. The CDR3 coding sequence is TGTGCCAGCAGCAGTTTCTTGGGGTCTAACGACGAAACCCAGTACTTC.

There are a few counts of this clonotype. V gene TRBV20-1 combines with J gene TRBJ2-3, with a tentative D call TRBD2 (7 bases). V lost 6 bases, J lost 0 bases, and 19 bases lay in between. The CDR3 has 16 amino acids. The germline V gene has CDR1 DFQATT and CDR2 SNEGSKA (reference sequence). The CDR3 DNA sequence: TGCAGTGCAGAGGGGGGGTCGGGTCGTAGCACAGATACGCAGTATTTT. This encodes CSAEGGSGRSTDTQYF.

This clonotype occurred a few times. V usage is TRBV27 and J usage is TRBJ2-3, with D possibly being TRBD1 (5 bases). The length of the CDR3 is 14 residues. The ends were cut back, 1 base at V and 6 bases at J, with 11 bases in the middle. CDR1 and CDR2 from the germline V gene are MNHEY and SMNVEV (reference sequence). In nucleotides, the CDR3 is TGTGCCAGCAGTTTATTTACAGGTGATGATACGCAGTATTTT. Protein: CASSLFTGDDTQYF.